These 5 T cell receptor beta chains came from one sample sequenced in a study of blood T cell repertoires in COVID-19. Sequenced by immunoSEQ multiplex PCR; TCRdb stores in-frame clones only, minus some. The sample includes under 150,000 clones, around 85% of them seen just once. Sequencing used peripheral blood. These receptors all come from a human donor in a cohort sampled during active COVID-19.

The chain has TRBV5-1 and TRBJ2-1; no clear D gene. V was clipped by 1 base and J by 9 bases, with 11 bases between them. The CDR3 length is 13 residues. Per germline, CDR1 SGHRS and CDR2 YFSETQ. This CDR3 reads CASSLSDIAEQFF. The CDR3 DNA reads as TGCGCCAGCAGCTTGTCCGATATAGCTGAGCAGTTCTTC.

The chain uses TRBV6-2 or TRBV6-3 and TRBJ1-1; TRBD1 aligns across 7 bases. V trimming: 3 bases; J trimming: 1 base; junction bases outside the gene matches: 11. The germline V gene encodes CDR1 MNHEY and CDR2 SVGEGT. The CDR3 is 17 residues long. The CDR3 bases are TGTGCCAGCAGTTATACGACAGGGAGAGGGGGGAACACTGAAGCTTTCTTT. Translating gives CASSYTTGRGGNTEAFF.

This clone is a singleton in its sample. The gene calls are TRBV2 and TRBJ2-7, with 9 bases fitting TRBD1. Germline V CDR1 and CDR2: SNHLY, FYNNEI. V was pared by 3 bases and J by 0 bases, with 6 bases of the junction left unmatched. The CDR3 is 16 residues long. The CDR3 DNA follows: TGTGCCAGCAGTGATTGGGACAGGGACAGCTCCTACGAGCAGTACTTC. Amino acid sequence: CASSDWDRDSSYEQYF.

V and J are TRBV7-2 and TRBJ2-7; TRBD2 is a possible D gene (6 bases). Per germline, CDR1 SGHTA and CDR2 FQGNSA. The V gene lost 3 bases and the J gene lost 0 bases, with 9 bases spanning the gap. The CDR3 is made up of 14 amino acids. The CDR3 loop is CASSFVGGSYEQYF. The CDR3 coding sequence is TGTGCCAGCAGCTTTGTCGGGGGCTCCTACGAGCAGTACTTC.

The count of this clone is one. The chain has TRBV29-1 and TRBJ2-1; maybe TRBD1 (6 bases). The V end was cut by 6 bases, the J end by 4 bases, with 13 bases between. Germline loops: CDR1 SQVTM, CDR2 ANQGSEA. The CDR3 length is 13 residues. As DNA, the CDR3 is TGCAGCGTAGTCCCGGGACAATACAATGAGCAGTTCTTC. As protein: CSVVPGQYNEQFF.